Presented here are 22 T cell receptor beta chains from one specimen sequenced in a study of blood T cell repertoires in COVID-19. The method was immunoSEQ multiplex PCR; TCRdb's version includes in-frame clones alone and lacks a portion of them. Of 200,000 to 300,000 clones in the sample, around 80% were seen once. The sample consisted of peripheral blood. The origin of the receptors is a woman aged 18-29 years with acute or convalescent COVID-19.

The chain uses TRBV18 and TRBJ2-7, with D perhaps TRBD2 (6 bases). This CDR3 contains 12 residues. Germline CDR1 is KGHSH and CDR2 is LQKENI. The V and J ends lost 3 bases and 3 bases respectively, with 6 bases between them. The DNA of the CDR3 is TGTGCCAGCTCACCGGAGGGCTACGAGCAGTACTTC. Translating gives CASSPEGYEQYF.

This chain uses TRBV29-1 with TRBJ2-1, with 11 bases aligning to TRBD2. Germline CDR1 is SQVTM and CDR2 is ANQGSEA. With V trimmed by 0 bases and J by 13 bases, 8 bases remained unmatched. The CDR3 has 14 residues. CDR3 amino acids: CSVEDPTSGSFQFF. The CDR3 DNA reads as TGCAGCGTTGAAGACCCCACTAGCGGGAGCTTCCAGTTCTTC.

The rearrangement joins TRBV30 to TRBJ2-7; TRBD2 matches 8 bases. V lost 4 bases and J lost 5; bases outside the gene matches: 7. Germline assignment: CDR1 GTSNPN and CDR2 SVGIG (reference sequence). The CDR3 extends over 13 amino acids. DNA for the CDR3: TGTGCCTGGACAAGGGTTAGCGGGAACGAGCAGTACTTC. Translating gives CAWTRVSGNEQYF. Supplemented by reference TRBV30 and TRBJ2-7, the full variable domain reads SQTIHQWPATLVQPVGSPLSLECTVEGTSNPNLYWYRQAAGRGLQLLFYSVGIGQISSEVPQNLSASRPQDRQFILSSKKLLLSDSGFYLCAWTRVSGNEQYFGPGTRLTVT.

In this sample, this clone turned up a few times. This specimen includes other DNA sequences encoding the same CDR3. The chain uses TRBV18 and TRBJ2-7; 10 bases agree with TRBD1. From germline, CDR1 is KGHSH and CDR2 LQKENI. The CDR3 contains 16 residues. Trimming took 3 bases from V and 0 from J; bases not matched to a gene: 5. In nucleotides, the CDR3 is TGTGCCAGCTCACCGCCGGGACAGGGGAGCTCCTACGAGCAGTACTTC. Protein product: CASSPPGQGSSYEQYF.

This clone was picked up one time. In DNA, the CDR3 is TGTGCCAGCAGCTTTTTCGGTGCAGGGAATAATTCACCCCTCCACTTT. It yields the protein CASSFFGAGNNSPLHF. The chain is built from TRBV5-4 and TRBJ1-6; tentative D call: TRBD1 (5 bases). Germline V gene sequence: CDR1 SGHNT, CDR2 YYREEE (reference sequence). V shed 2 bases and J shed 5 bases, with 14 bases lying between them. This CDR3 contains 16 residues.

The chain employs TRBV6-2 or TRBV6-3 and TRBJ1-5, with TRBD1 matching 9 bases. Germline V gene data show CDR1 as MNHEY and CDR2 as SVGEGT. Trimming took 5 bases from V and 4 from J; bases not matched to a gene: 6. This CDR3 is built from 15 residues. CDR3 nucleotides: TGTGCCAGCAGTAATCCGGGACAGGGAAATCAGCCCCAGCATTTT. The encoded protein is CASSNPGQGNQPQHF.

The genes are TRBV1 and TRBJ2-7; TRBD1, as called in the table, went unchecked against the DNA. TRBV1 is given as a pseudogene. The CDR3 loop spans 14 amino acids. CDR3 nucleotide sequence: TGCACCAGCAGCCTCTTGGACAGGACCTACGAGCAGTACTTC. Amino acids: CTSSLLDRTYEQYF.

This clone was seen only once. The CDR3 DNA reads as TGTGCCAGTAGTATGGCGGTTCTCCTAGCCGCCGAGCAGTACTTC. Its translation: CASSMAVLLAAEQYF. The chain combines TRBV19 with TRBJ2-7, with D possibly TRBD2 on 5 matching bases. The CDR3 sequence is 15 residues long. V was shortened by 3 bases and J by 6 bases, with 18 bases between the two germline ends. Germline CDR1 LNHDA, CDR2 SQIVND (reference sequence).

J is TRBJ1-2 and V is TRBV30; 10 bases agree with TRBD1. Unmatched junction bases numbered 28, after V lost 3 bases and J lost 0 bases. Germline lookup yields CDR1 GTSNPN and CDR2 SVGIG (reference sequence). The CDR3 loop spans 23 amino acids. CDR3 sequence (DNA): TGTGCCTGGAGCCCCATTCGACTAGCGGGAGGTACCGGGACAGGGGCGACTAACTATGGCTACACCTTC. This translates into CAWSPIRLAGGTGTGATNYGYTF.

Here the CDR3 reads CASSTGTGVILYGYTF. CDR3 DNA: TGTGCCAGTTCTACCGGGACAGGGGTGATACTCTATGGCTACACCTTC. The chain links TRBV19 to TRBJ1-2, with TRBD1 matching 10 bases. Germline lookup yields CDR1 LNHDA and CDR2 SQIVND (reference sequence). The CDR3 covers 16 residues. V gave up 8 bases and J gave up 4 bases; unmatched junction bases: 13.

V and J are TRBV7-2 and TRBJ2-7; D is possibly TRBD1 (5 bases). The CDR3 extends over 15 amino acids. Germline loops: CDR1 SGHTA, CDR2 FQGNSA. Trimming shortened V by 5 bases and J by 0 bases, and 14 bases separated the two germline ends. CDR3 DNA: TGTGCCAGCAGCCCAAAACTGGGGCCCTCCTACGAGCAGTACTTC. Translated, it gives CASSPKLGPSYEQYF.

The chain joins TRBV5-1 to TRBJ2-5; TRBD1 aligns across 7 bases. This CDR3 has 16 amino acids. Looked up from germline, CDR1 is SGHRS and CDR2 is YFSETQ. The ends lost 3 bases at V and 5 bases at J; junction bases unmatched: 13. The CDR3 DNA follows: TGCGCCAGCAGCTCAGGACAGGATTGGCAAATGGAGACCCAGTACTTC. This gives the protein CASSSGQDWQMETQYF.

The rearrangement links TRBV7-9 to TRBJ1-5; D perhaps matches TRBD1 (6 bases). This CDR3 is built from 15 residues. Germline lookup yields CDR1 SEHNR and CDR2 FQNEAQ (reference sequence). V was pared by 5 bases and J by 6 bases, with 17 bases between. This CDR3 is CASSLGQSLLQPQHF. DNA of the CDR3: TGTGCCAGCAGCCTCGGACAGTCCCTTCTTCAGCCCCAGCATTTT.

The CDR3 region is CASSRAGAGGNTIYF. The CDR3 nucleotides are TGTGCCAGCAGCCGAGCAGGGGCTGGTGGAAACACCATATATTTT. The chain combines TRBV3-1 (or the pseudogene TRBV3-2) with TRBJ1-3; tentative D call: TRBD1 (6 bases). Trimming removed 4 bases at V and 3 bases at J, with 13 bases between. The CDR3 has 15 residues. The germline gives CDR1 LGHDT, CDR2 YNNKEL (reference sequence).

There are a few counts of this clone. The chain is built from TRBV30 and TRBJ2-7, with D maybe TRBD2 (6 bases). Per germline, CDR1 GTSNPN and CDR2 SVGIG (reference sequence). Deletions cut 0 bases from V and 4 bases from J, with 13 bases between. CDR3 length: 14 amino acids. CDR3 in amino acids: CAWSVSAGRYEQYF. The CDR3 coding sequence is TGTGCCTGGAGTGTTAGTGCGGGAAGGTACGAGCAGTACTTC.

This chain connects TRBV25-1 to TRBJ2-5; 11 bases agree with TRBD2. Trimming took 1 base from V and 5 from J; bases not matched to a gene: 9. The germline V gene has CDR1 MGHDK and CDR2 SYGVNS. The CDR3 has 17 residues. This CDR3 is CASSESRLAGSRETQYF. DNA of the CDR3: TGTGCCAGCAGTGAATCGAGACTAGCGGGATCTCGGGAGACCCAGTACTTC.

This chain links TRBV5-1 with TRBJ2-5, with D unclear. Germline V gives CDR1 SGHRS, CDR2 YFSETQ. The CDR3 is 11 residues long. V lost 2 bases and J 4 bases, leaving 3 bases between the germline ends. The CDR3 sequence is CASSFSETQYF. The CDR3 bases are TGCGCCAGCAGCTTCTCAGAGACCCAGTACTTC.

The chain employs TRBV14 and TRBJ1-4; the match to TRBD1 covers 9 bases. The ends lost 5 bases at V and 7 bases at J; junction bases unmatched: 11. CDR3 length: 16 residues. Germline V lookup: CDR1 SGHDN, CDR2 FVKESK. CDR3 sequence (DNA): TGTGCCAGCAGCGAAACCGGGACAGGGTATCGTGAAAAACTGTTTTTT. Its protein is CASSETGTGYREKLFF.

V usage is TRBV28 and J usage is TRBJ1-5; D is uncertain. The germline V gene has CDR1 MDHEN and CDR2 SYDVKM. CDR3 length: 12 residues. Trimming cost V 6 bases and J 5 bases, with 8 bases left between them. The CDR3 DNA sequence: TGTGCCAGCAGCTCGGTTTATCAGCCCCAGCATTTT. This encodes CASSSVYQPQHF.

The chain's CDR3 is CASSGGDRAGTQYF. The CDR3 region has the DNA TGCGCCAGCAGCGGGGGTGACAGGGCGGGGACCCAGTACTTC. This chain joins TRBV5-1 and TRBJ2-5; TRBD1 agrees at 7 bases. Trimming took 4 bases from V and 7 from J; bases not matched to a gene: 10. This CDR3 is 14 amino acids long. CDR1 is SGHRS and CDR2 is YFSETQ in the germline V gene.

This clone was detected only once. CDR3 DNA sequence: TGTGCCAGCAGTTTGGGCAGTATCTCTGGAAACACCATATATTTT. Protein product: CASSLGSISGNTIYF. The chain is built from TRBV28 and TRBJ1-3; no clear D gene. Trimming pared 3 bases from V and 0 bases from J, leaving 9 bases between. This CDR3 contains 15 residues. In germline, CDR1 is MDHEN, CDR2 SYDVKM.

The chain joins TRBV5-1 to TRBJ2-3, with 7 bases that match TRBD2. The CDR3 consists of 17 residues. J was trimmed by 0 bases and V by 4 bases; bases with no gene match: 11. Germline CDR1 reads SGHRS; CDR2 reads YFSETQ. CDR3 residues: CASSLPWGGLSTDTQYF. The CDR3 DNA follows: TGCGCCAGCAGCCTGCCGTGGGGGGGACTTAGCACAGATACGCAGTATTTT.